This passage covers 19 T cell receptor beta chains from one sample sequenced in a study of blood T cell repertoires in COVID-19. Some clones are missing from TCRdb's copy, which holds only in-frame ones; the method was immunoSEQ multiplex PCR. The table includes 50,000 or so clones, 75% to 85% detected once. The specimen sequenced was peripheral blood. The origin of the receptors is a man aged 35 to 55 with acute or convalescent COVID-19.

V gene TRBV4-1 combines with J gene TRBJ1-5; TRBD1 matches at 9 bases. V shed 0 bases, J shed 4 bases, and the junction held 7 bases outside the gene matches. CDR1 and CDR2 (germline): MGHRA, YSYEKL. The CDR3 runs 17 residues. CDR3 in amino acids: CASSQDNRGRGNQPQHF. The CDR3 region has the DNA TGCGCCAGCAGCCAAGATAACAGGGGGCGTGGTAATCAGCCCCAGCATTTT.

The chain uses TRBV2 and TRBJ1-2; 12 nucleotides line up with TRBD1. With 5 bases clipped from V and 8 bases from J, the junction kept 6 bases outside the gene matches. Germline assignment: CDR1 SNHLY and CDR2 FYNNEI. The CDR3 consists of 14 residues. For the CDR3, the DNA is TGTGCCAGCAGTCCGGGACAGGGGGCGCGAGGCTACACCTTC. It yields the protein CASSPGQGARGYTF.

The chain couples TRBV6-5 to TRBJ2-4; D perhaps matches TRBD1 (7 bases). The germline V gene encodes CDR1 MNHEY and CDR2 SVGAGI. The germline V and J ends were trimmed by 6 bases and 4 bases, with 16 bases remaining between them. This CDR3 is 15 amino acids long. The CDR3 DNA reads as TGTGCCAGCAGCAGGGGGGAAAGTGGGAAAAACATTCAGTACTTC. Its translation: CASSRGESGKNIQYF.

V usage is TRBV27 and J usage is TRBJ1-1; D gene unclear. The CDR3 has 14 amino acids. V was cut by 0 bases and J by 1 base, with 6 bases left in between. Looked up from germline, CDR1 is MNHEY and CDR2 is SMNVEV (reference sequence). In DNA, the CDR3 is TGTGCCAGCAGTTTATCCAGGAAGAACACTGAAGCTTTCTTT. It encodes CASSLSRKNTEAFF.

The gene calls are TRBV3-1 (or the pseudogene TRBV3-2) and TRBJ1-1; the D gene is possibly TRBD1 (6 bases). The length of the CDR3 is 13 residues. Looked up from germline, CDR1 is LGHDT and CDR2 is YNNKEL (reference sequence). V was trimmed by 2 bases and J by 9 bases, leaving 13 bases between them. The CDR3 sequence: CASSQKGVGKAFF. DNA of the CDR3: TGTGCCAGCAGCCAAAAGGGGGTAGGAAAAGCTTTCTTT.

The DNA of the CDR3 is TGTGCCAGCAGTTTATCGGACAGGGTGGTCACTGAAGCTTTCTTT. Translating gives CASSLSDRVVTEAFF. This rearrangement joins TRBV28 to TRBJ1-1; 8 bases are a match to TRBD1. Germline V lookup: CDR1 MDHEN, CDR2 SYDVKM. This CDR3 has 15 residues. V shed 1 base, J shed 4 bases, and the junction held 5 bases outside the gene matches.

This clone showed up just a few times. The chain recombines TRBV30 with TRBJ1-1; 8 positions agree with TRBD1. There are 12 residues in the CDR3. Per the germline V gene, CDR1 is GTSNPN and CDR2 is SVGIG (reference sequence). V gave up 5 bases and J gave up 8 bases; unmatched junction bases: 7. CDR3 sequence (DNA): TGTGCCTGGGGCAGACAGGGGCAAGAAGCTTTCTTT. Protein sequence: CAWGRQGQEAFF.

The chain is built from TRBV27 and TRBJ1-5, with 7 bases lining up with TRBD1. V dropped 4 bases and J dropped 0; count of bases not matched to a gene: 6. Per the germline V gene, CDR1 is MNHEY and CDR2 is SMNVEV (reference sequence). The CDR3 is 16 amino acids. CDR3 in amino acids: CASSSRQGNSNQPQHF. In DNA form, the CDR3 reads TGTGCCAGCAGTTCCAGACAGGGCAATAGCAATCAGCCCCAGCATTTT.

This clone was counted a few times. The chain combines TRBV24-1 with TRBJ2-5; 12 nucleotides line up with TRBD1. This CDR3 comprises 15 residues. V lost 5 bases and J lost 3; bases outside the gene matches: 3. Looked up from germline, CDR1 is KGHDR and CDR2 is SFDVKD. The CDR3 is CATSAGTGGKETQYF. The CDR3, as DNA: TGTGCCACCAGTGCCGGGACAGGGGGCAAAGAGACCCAGTACTTC.

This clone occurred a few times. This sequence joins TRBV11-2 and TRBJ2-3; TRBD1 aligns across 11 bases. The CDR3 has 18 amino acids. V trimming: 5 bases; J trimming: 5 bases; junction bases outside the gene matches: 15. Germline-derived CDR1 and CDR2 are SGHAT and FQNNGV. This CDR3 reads CASSPGTGGAYSQDTQYF. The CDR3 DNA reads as TGTGCCAGCAGCCCCGGGACAGGGGGGGCCTACTCACAAGATACGCAGTATTTT.

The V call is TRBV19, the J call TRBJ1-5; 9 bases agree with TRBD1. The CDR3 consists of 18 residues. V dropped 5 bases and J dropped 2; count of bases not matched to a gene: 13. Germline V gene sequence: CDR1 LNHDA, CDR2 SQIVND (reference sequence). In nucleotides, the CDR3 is TGTGCCAGTAGTCACAGTCCGGGACAGGGCTTTCGCAATCAGCCCCAGCATTTT. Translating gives CASSHSPGQGFRNQPQHF.

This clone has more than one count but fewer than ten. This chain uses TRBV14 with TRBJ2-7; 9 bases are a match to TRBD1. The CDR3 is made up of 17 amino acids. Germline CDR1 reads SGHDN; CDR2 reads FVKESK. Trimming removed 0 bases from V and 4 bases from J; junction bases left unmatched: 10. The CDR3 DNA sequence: TGTGCCAGCAGCCAAGATCTGATTTACAGGGGGCGTTACGAGCAGTACTTC. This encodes CASSQDLIYRGRYEQYF.

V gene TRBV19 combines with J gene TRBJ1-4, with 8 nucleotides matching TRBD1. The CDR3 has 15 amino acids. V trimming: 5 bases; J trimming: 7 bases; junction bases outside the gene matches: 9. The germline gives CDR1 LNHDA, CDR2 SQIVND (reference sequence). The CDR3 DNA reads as TGTGCCAGTAGTCCCACCGGGACAGGACTTGAAAAACTGTTTTTT. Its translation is CASSPTGTGLEKLFF. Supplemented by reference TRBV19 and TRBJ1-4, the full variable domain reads DGGITQSPKYLFRKEGQNVTLSCEQNLNHDAMYWYRQDPGQGLRLIYYSQIVNDFQKGDIAEGYSVSREKKESFPLTVTSAQKNPTAFYLCASSPTGTGLEKLFFGSGTQLSVL.

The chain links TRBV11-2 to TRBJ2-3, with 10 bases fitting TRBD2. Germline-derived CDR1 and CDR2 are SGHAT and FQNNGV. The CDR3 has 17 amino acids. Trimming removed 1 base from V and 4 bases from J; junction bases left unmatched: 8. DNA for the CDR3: TGTGCCAGCAGCTTAGTAGCTAGCGGGAGAGGGGCAGATACGCAGTATTTT. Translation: CASSLVASGRGADTQYF.

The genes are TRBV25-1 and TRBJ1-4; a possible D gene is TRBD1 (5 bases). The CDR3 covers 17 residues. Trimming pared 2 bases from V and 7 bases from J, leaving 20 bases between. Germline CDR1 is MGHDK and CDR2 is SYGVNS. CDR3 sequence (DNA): TGTGCCAGCAGTGAACGGCAGGGCCGGGAGGGCGGTGAAAAACTGTTTTTT. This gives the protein CASSERQGREGGEKLFF.

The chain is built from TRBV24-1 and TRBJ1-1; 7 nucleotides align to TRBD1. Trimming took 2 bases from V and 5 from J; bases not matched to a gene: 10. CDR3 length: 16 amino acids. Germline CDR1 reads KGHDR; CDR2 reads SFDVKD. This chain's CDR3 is CATSDSTLGRGTEAFF. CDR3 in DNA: TGTGCCACCAGTGATTCCACGCTCGGCAGGGGGACTGAAGCTTTCTTT.

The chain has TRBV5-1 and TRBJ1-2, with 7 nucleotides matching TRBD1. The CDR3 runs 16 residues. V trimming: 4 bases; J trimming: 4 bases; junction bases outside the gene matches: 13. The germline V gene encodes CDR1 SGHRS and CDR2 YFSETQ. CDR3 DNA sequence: TGCGCCAGCAGCCCGGGCGGACAGGAGGGTCTCTATGGCTACACCTTC. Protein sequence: CASSPGGQEGLYGYTF.

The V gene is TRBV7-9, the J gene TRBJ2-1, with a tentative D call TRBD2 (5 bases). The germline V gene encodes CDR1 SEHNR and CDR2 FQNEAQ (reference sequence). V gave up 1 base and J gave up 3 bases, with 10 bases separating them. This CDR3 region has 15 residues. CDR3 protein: CASSLVTGFYNEQFF. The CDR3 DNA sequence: TGTGCCAGCAGCTTAGTCACGGGGTTCTACAATGAGCAGTTCTTC.

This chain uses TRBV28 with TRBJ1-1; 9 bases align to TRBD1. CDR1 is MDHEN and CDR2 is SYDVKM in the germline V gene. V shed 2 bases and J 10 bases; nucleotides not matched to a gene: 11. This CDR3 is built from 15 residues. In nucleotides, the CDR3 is TGTGCCAGCAGTTTACCAGGACAGGGGTCTCCTATAGCTTTCTTT. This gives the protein CASSLPGQGSPIAFF.